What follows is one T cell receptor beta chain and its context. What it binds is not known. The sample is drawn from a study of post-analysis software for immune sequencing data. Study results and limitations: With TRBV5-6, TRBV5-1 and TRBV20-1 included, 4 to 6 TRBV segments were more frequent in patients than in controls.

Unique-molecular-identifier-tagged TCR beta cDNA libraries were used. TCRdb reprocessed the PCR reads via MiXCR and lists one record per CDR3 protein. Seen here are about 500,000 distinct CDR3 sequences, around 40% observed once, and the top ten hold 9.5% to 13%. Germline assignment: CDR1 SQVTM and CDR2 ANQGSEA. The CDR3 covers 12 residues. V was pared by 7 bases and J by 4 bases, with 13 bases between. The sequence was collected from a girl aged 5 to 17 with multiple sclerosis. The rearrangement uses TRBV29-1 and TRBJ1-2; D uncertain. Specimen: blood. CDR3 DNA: TGCAGCGAAGTAGAGGGTTCCTATGGCTACACCTTC. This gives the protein CSEVEGSYGYTF.